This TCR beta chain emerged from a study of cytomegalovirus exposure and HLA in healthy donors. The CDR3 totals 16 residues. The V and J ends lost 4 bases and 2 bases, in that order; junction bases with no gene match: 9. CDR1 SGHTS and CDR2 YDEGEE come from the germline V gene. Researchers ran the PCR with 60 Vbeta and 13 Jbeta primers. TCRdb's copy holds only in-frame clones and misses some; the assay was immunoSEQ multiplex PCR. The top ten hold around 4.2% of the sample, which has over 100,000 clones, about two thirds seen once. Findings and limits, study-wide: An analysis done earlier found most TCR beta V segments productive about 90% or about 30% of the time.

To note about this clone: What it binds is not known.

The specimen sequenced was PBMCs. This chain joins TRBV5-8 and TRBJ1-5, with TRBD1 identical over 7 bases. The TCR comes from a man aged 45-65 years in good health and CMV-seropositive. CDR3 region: CASSGGTVLGNQPQHF. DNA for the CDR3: TGTGCCAGCAGCGGTGGGACAGTTTTAGGCAATCAGCCCCAGCATTTT.